The 30 T cell receptor beta chains listed next were all sequenced from one sample in a study of regulatory T cells in long-lasting Graves disease. In building TCR beta libraries, iRepertoire HTBI primers were used together with Arm-PCR of CDR3 regions. From the multiplex PCR reads, TCRdb called clonotypes with MiXCR, one entry per CDR3 protein. Among about 440,000 distinct CDR3 sequences listed, about 17% were seen once. Time point of the sample: newly diagnosed GD, antithyroid drugs for less than 3 months. Researchers made the TCR library from RNA that was extracted from PBMCs. The data were also submitted as part of a second study, on T cells in Graves' hyperthyroidism and ophthalmopathy.

The source was peripheral blood mononuclear cells (PBMCs), collected at new diagnosis, from a patient treated with antithyroid drugs. Every receptor here comes from a woman between 18 and 29 years old with Graves disease.

Ten or more counts support this clonotype. The chain links TRBV28 to TRBJ2-2; weak D call: TRBD2 (6 bases). Germline V lookup: CDR1 MDHEN, CDR2 SYDVKM. Trimming cost V 5 bases and J 6 bases, with 10 bases left between them. CDR3 length: 13 amino acids. The CDR3 loop is CASSSREAGELFF. For the CDR3, the DNA is TGTGCCAGCAGTAGCAGGGAGGCCGGGGAGCTGTTTTTT.

The chain has TRBV9 and TRBJ2-1, with D maybe TRBD1 (6 bases). There are 15 residues in the CDR3. Trimming stripped 4 bases from V and 7 bases from J, with 18 bases between. CDR1 is SGDLS, CDR2 YYNGEE, per germline. DNA for the CDR3: TGTGCCAGCAGCACCGTAGCAGGGGTCCATAATGAGCAGTTCTTC. This gives the protein CASSTVAGVHNEQFF.

The table lists this clonotype with many counts. The chain employs TRBV29-1 and TRBJ2-5, with D perhaps matching TRBD1 or TRBD2 (7 bases each). Germline V CDR1 and CDR2: SQVTM, ANQGSEA. The CDR3 runs 13 residues. Trimming pared 4 bases from V and 1 base from J, leaving 10 bases between. CDR3 region: CSVGRGGQETQYF. The CDR3 DNA sequence: TGCAGCGTTGGCAGGGGGGGCCAAGAGACCCAGTACTTC.

This clonotype occurred many times. The chain joins TRBV28 to TRBJ2-1; TRBD2 matches at 8 bases. Trimming removed 10 bases from V and 4 bases from J; junction bases left unmatched: 9. There are 14 residues in the CDR3. Germline V CDR1 and CDR2: MDHEN, SYDVKM. The CDR3, as DNA: TGTGCCACCATTAGCGGGACGGGATACAATGAGCAGTTCTTC. This encodes CATISGTGYNEQFF.

The chain uses TRBV29-1 and TRBJ2-7; D gene uncertain. The germline gives CDR1 SQVTM, CDR2 ANQGSEA. The CDR3 loop spans 12 amino acids. V lost 4 bases and J 2 bases, leaving 9 bases between the germline ends. The DNA for the CDR3 is TGCAGCGTTGGAGAGAGACCCTACGAGCAGTACTTC. It yields the protein CSVGERPYEQYF.

This clonotype was counted many times. This chain links TRBV3-2 with TRBJ1-5. TRBV3-2 is flagged as a pseudogene. The CDR3 is 14 amino acids. The CDR3 nucleotides are TGTGCCAGCAGCCAAGATTCGGTCAATCAGCCCCAGCATTTT. This codes for CASSQDSVNQPQHF.

V usage is TRBV27 and J usage is TRBJ1-6, with TRBD1 identical over 7 bases. The germline gives CDR1 MNHEY, CDR2 SMNVEV (reference sequence). The V segment lost 5 bases and the J segment 9 bases; nucleotides outside the gene matches: 7. The CDR3 extends over 14 amino acids. The CDR3 loop reads CASSLHRGSSPLHF. CDR3 bases: TGTGCCAGCAGTCTACACAGGGGATCTTCACCCCTCCACTTT.

This clonotype was counted ten times or more. This chain connects TRBV20-1 to TRBJ2-1, with 9 bases fitting TRBD2. The germline CDR1 and CDR2 sequences are DFQATT and SNEGSKA (reference sequence). The CDR3 extends over 15 amino acids. Trimming at V came to 1 base and at J to 7 bases, leaving 8 bases not matched to a gene. CDR3 bases: TGCAGTGCTAGAGGTCCGGGACTAGCAGTAAATGAGCAGTTCTTC. Its translation is CSARGPGLAVNEQFF.

As to this clonotype: This may arise from a read error, as a much more abundant clone is one base away. The genes are TRBV14 and TRBJ2-1; D is unclear. Germline V CDR1 and CDR2: SGHDN, FVKESK. The CDR3 runs to 16 residues. CDR3 residues: CASSQDSRMPYNELFF. The CDR3 DNA follows: TGTGCCAGCAGCCAAGATTCCCGTATGCCCTACAATGAGCTGTTCTTC.

This clonotype was counted ten times or more. This chain uses TRBV6-1 with TRBJ2-5, with 7 bases lining up with TRBD1. There are 14 residues in the CDR3. Germline CDR1 reads MNHNS; CDR2 reads SASEGT. Unmatched junction bases numbered 6, after V lost 8 bases and J lost 0 bases. CDR3 sequence reads: CASWDSLYQETQYF. Written as DNA, the CDR3 is TGTGCCAGCTGGGACAGCTTGTACCAAGAGACCCAGTACTTC.

The genes are TRBV10-3 and TRBJ2-3; 9 bases are shared with TRBD2. The CDR3 contains 19 residues. CDR1 ENHRY and CDR2 SYGVKD come from the germline V gene. Losses at the gene ends were 6 bases for V and 5 bases for J; bases not matched to a gene: 21. CDR3 loop: CAISESGRELAGAGDTQYF. CDR3 coding DNA: TGTGCCATCAGCGAATCGGGGCGTGAGTTAGCGGGAGCGGGAGATACGCAGTATTTT.

Of note for this clonotype: A single base separates this from a much larger clone, so it may be a read error. The gene calls are TRBV28 and TRBJ2-5; TRBD2 aligns across 10 bases. Trimming at V came to 6 bases and at J to 4 bases, leaving 2 bases not matched to a gene. The CDR3 sequence is 13 residues long. The germline V gene has CDR1 MDHEN and CDR2 SYDVKM. CDR3 protein: CASSPSGRETQYF. Written as DNA, the CDR3 is TGTGCCAGCAGCCCTAGCGGGAGAGAGACCCAGTACTTC.

This clonotype was seen a handful of times. The V gene is TRBV20-1, the J gene TRBJ2-1; weak D call: TRBD2 (5 bases). The ends were cut back, 3 bases at V and 5 bases at J, with 14 bases in the middle. The CDR3 sequence is 14 residues long. Germline CDR1 and CDR2: DFQATT and SNEGSKA (reference sequence). The CDR3, as DNA: TGCAGTGCTAGGGAGGACCAGGCGCACAATGAGCAGTTCTTC. Translation gives CSAREDQAHNEQFF.

This clonotype was counted many times. V is TRBV5-1 and J is TRBJ2-2; D may correspond to TRBD1 or TRBD2 (5 bases each). The CDR3 is 14 amino acids. Trimming removed 3 bases from V and 6 bases from J, with 12 bases in between. CDR1 is SGHRS and CDR2 is YFSETQ in the germline V gene. The CDR3 sequence is CASSYALGAGELFF. CDR3 coding DNA: TGCGCCAGCAGCTACGCCTTGGGGGCCGGGGAGCTGTTTTTT.

This clonotype has at least ten counts. The chain links TRBV12-3 or TRBV12-4 to TRBJ2-3; the D gene is possibly TRBD2 (5 bases). V gave up 1 base and J gave up 0 bases, with 11 bases separating them. This CDR3 region has 16 residues. The CDR3 region has the DNA TGTGCCAGCAGTTTAGGAGAGGGTACTAGCACAGATACGCAGTATTTT. Protein product: CASSLGEGTSTDTQYF.

The CDR3 sequence: CASSLDGGSADTQYF. For the CDR3, the DNA is TGTGCCAGCAGCTTAGATGGCGGGTCGGCAGATACGCAGTATTTT. The rearrangement uses TRBV7-2 and TRBJ2-3; D might be TRBD2 (5 bases). The V end lost 1 base, the J end lost 4 bases, and 12 bases lay between the germline ends. This CDR3 region has 15 residues. CDR1 SGHTA and CDR2 FQGNSA come from the germline V gene.

The rearrangement uses TRBV27 and TRBJ2-3; 14 nucleotides agree with TRBD2. The trim removed 11 bases at V and 5 bases at J, leaving 9 bases unmatched. Per germline, CDR1 MNHEY and CDR2 SMNVEV (reference sequence). There are 15 residues in the CDR3. For the CDR3, the DNA is TGTGCCGGCATTCGACTAGCGGGAGGGGGAGATACGCAGTATTTT. Translating it yields CAGIRLAGGGDTQYF.

About this clonotype: One base away lies a much larger clone, so this may be a sequencing read error. V gene TRBV5-1 combines with J gene TRBJ2-5; D is possibly TRBD2 (5 bases). The CDR3 loop spans 13 amino acids. CDR1 is SGHRS, CDR2 YFSETQ, per germline. Trimming pared 0 bases from V and 5 bases from J, leaving 8 bases between. The CDR3: CASSLDGDETQYF. CDR3 in DNA: TGCGCCAGCAGCTTGGACGGGGATGAGACCCAGTACTTC.

At least ten counts were recorded for this clonotype. The chain uses TRBV7-2 and TRBJ2-3; 7 bases fit TRBD1. V was pared by 5 bases and J by 0 bases, with 8 bases of the junction left unmatched. Germline V lookup: CDR1 SGHTA, CDR2 FQGNSA. The CDR3 covers 16 residues. CDR3 coding DNA: TGTGCCAGCAGCGGCAGGGGGAGCTATAGCACAGATACGCAGTATTTT. Translated: CASSGRGSYSTDTQYF.

This clonotype came up many times. V gene TRBV13 combines with J gene TRBJ2-7; tentative D call: TRBD2 (6 bases). The V end was cut by 2 bases, the J end by 7 bases, with 9 bases between. The CDR3 length is 12 residues. From germline, CDR1 is PRHDT and CDR2 FYEKMQ (reference sequence). CDR3 residues: CASSLRGWEQYF. The CDR3 DNA sequence: TGTGCCAGCAGCTTACGGGGGTGGGAGCAGTACTTC.

The rearrangement uses TRBV20-1 and TRBJ2-3; 7 nucleotides align to TRBD2. CDR1 and CDR2 from the germline V gene are DFQATT and SNEGSKA (reference sequence). The V gene end was trimmed by 4 bases and the J gene end by 3 bases; junction bases not matched to a gene: 7. The CDR3 is 14 amino acids. The CDR3 here is CSATPTSFTDTQYF. The CDR3, as DNA: TGCAGTGCTACACCGACTAGCTTTACAGATACGCAGTATTTT.

The chain is built from TRBV7-2 and TRBJ2-2; 11 nucleotides line up with TRBD2. V shed 6 bases, J shed 6 bases, and the junction held 3 bases outside the gene matches. The V gene's germline CDR1 is SGHTA and CDR2 FQGNSA. The length of the CDR3 is 14 residues. The CDR3 region is CASRTSGSPGELFF. As DNA, the CDR3 is TGTGCCAGCAGAACTAGCGGGAGTCCCGGGGAGCTGTTTTTT. Full variable domain (missing parts from reference TRBV7-2 and TRBJ2-2): GAGVSQSPSNKVTEKGKDVELRCDPISGHTALYWYRQSLGQGLEFLIYFQGNSAPDKSGLPSDRFSAERTGGSVSTLTIQRTQQEDSAVYLCASRTSGSPGELFFGEGSRLTVL.

The chain combines TRBV7-8 with TRBJ2-2; D is perhaps TRBD2 (6 bases). V was trimmed by 1 base and J by 6 bases, leaving 18 bases between them. The CDR3 has 17 residues. From germline, CDR1 is SGHVS and CDR2 FQNEAQ. The CDR3 sequence is CASSLVTIPGGAGELFF. DNA of the CDR3: TGTGCCAGCAGCTTAGTGACTATCCCCGGAGGGGCCGGGGAGCTGTTTTTT.

This clonotype was observed at least ten times. The rearrangement joins TRBV11-2 to TRBJ2-3, with TRBD2 matching 8 bases. This CDR3 has 15 amino acids. Germline V CDR1 and CDR2: SGHAT, FQNNGV. V shed 0 bases, J shed 4 bases, and the junction held 3 bases outside the gene matches. The CDR3 sequence is CASSLDGRAADTQYF. The DNA of the CDR3 is TGTGCCAGCAGCTTAGACGGGAGGGCCGCAGATACGCAGTATTTT.

This clonotype was counted once. A clone one base away is much larger, so this may be a read error. V usage is TRBV29-1 and J usage is TRBJ2-3, with D perhaps given as TRBD1 or TRBD2 (6 bases each). The last part of the DNA fits TRBJ2-7 better; the J call may be wrong. This CDR3 is built from 16 residues. From germline, CDR1 is SQVTM and CDR2 ANQGSEA. This CDR3 is CSVGSEGGVHYNEQYF. Written as DNA, the CDR3 is TGCAGCGTTGGGTCAGAGGGGGGCGTCCACTACAATGAGCAGTACTTC.

This clonotype was counted many times. The chain links TRBV5-6 to TRBJ1-2; no firm D call. V was cut by 4 bases and J by 4 bases, with 14 bases left in between. The germline gives CDR1 SGHDT, CDR2 YYEEEE. The CDR3 extends over 14 amino acids. CDR3 amino acids: CASSLERAGYGYTF. The CDR3 DNA reads TGTGCCAGCAGCCTGGAACGGGCTGGCTATGGCTACACCTTC.

The chain has TRBV4-1 and TRBJ1-2, with 9 bases matching TRBD1. This CDR3 has 16 residues. J lost 4 bases, V lost 4 bases, and 10 bases had no gene match. The germline gives CDR1 MGHRA, CDR2 YSYEKL. The CDR3 DNA follows: TGCGCCAGCAGCCGAGGAACAGGGGGCGATGGCTATGGCTACACCTTC. Translation: CASSRGTGGDGYGYTF.

The genes are TRBV19 and TRBJ2-2; the D gene is possibly TRBD2 (6 bases). CDR1 LNHDA and CDR2 SQIVND come from the germline V gene (reference sequence). This CDR3 region has 16 residues. The V end was cut by 3 bases, the J end by 0 bases, with 11 bases between. This CDR3 is CASSIIAETNTGELFF. The DNA for the CDR3 is TGTGCCAGTAGTATTATAGCGGAGACGAACACCGGGGAGCTGTTTTTT.

As regards this clonotype: A much more abundant neighbour one base away suggests this may be a read error. The V and J genes are TRBV14 and TRBJ2-3; D gene ambiguous. The ends were cut back, 1 base at V and 2 bases at J, with 4 bases in the middle. CDR3 length: 13 residues. The germline V gene has CDR1 SGHDN and CDR2 FVKESK. For the CDR3, the DNA is TGTGCCAGCAGCCAAGCACCCACAGATACGCAGTATTTT. This gives the protein CASSQAPTDTQYF.

This clonotype was found many times. The V gene is TRBV28, the J gene TRBJ2-7, with unresolved D. Per germline, CDR1 MDHEN and CDR2 SYDVKM. CDR3 length: 15 amino acids. Trimming removed 3 bases from V and 2 bases from J, with 14 bases in between. CDR3 DNA sequence: TGTGCCAGCAGTTTTGGCGTCGAGGCCACCTACGAGCAGTACTTC. Encoded protein: CASSFGVEATYEQYF.